This passage covers 14 T cell receptor beta chains from one sample sequenced in a study of blood T cell repertoires in COVID-19. TCRdb's table, derived via immunoSEQ multiplex PCR, lists solely in-frame clones and lacks some. The sample includes more than 250,000 clones, around 87% seen only once; the top ten take less than 4.5%. Sequencing input: peripheral blood. The receptors shown here come from a man aged 18 to 29 with active or convalescent COVID-19.

The rearrangement links TRBV4-1 to TRBJ2-2, with 13 positions matching TRBD2. The V gene's germline CDR1 is MGHRA and CDR2 YSYEKL. V shed 3 bases and J 5 bases; nucleotides not matched to a gene: 9. The CDR3 covers 18 residues. CDR3 DNA: TGCGCCAGCAGCCATCAACTAGCGGGGGGGCTAAGAACCGGGGAGCTGTTTTTT. It translates to CASSHQLAGGLRTGELFF.

This chain joins TRBV4-3 and TRBJ2-2; 8 nucleotides agree with TRBD1. This CDR3 is 15 amino acids long. Germline trimming cut 0 bases from V and 6 bases from J; bases unmatched to any gene: 3. Germline V gives CDR1 LGHNA, CDR2 YSLEER. This CDR3 is CASSQDRTGSGELFF. CDR3 in DNA: TGCGCCAGCAGCCAAGATAGGACAGGGTCCGGGGAGCTGTTTTTT.

This chain links TRBV7-9 with TRBJ2-5; D possibly corresponds to TRBD2 (5 bases). Per the germline V gene, CDR1 is SEHNR and CDR2 is FQNEAQ (reference sequence). The CDR3 consists of 14 residues. V was pared by 1 base and J by 11 bases, with 17 bases between. CDR3 sequence: CASSLDLVGVLQYF. CDR3 bases: TGTGCCAGCAGCTTAGATCTAGTCGGGGTTTTACAGTACTTC.

This rearrangement joins TRBV24-1 to TRBJ2-3, with D hard to call. This CDR3 contains 17 residues. Germline values: CDR1 KGHDR, CDR2 SFDVKD. Trimming removed 4 bases from V and 1 base from J, with 17 bases in between. The CDR3 DNA sequence: TGTGCCACCAGTGAACCCGAAAAAGCGTTAGGCACAGATACGCAGTATTTT. Translation gives CATSEPEKALGTDTQYF.

The chain is built from TRBV4-2 and TRBJ2-7, with 8 bases matching TRBD2. Germline V gene data show CDR1 as LGHNA and CDR2 as YNFKEQ. The CDR3 is 15 residues long. Trimming took 3 bases from V and 0 from J; bases not matched to a gene: 4. As DNA, the CDR3 is TGTGCCAGCAGCCATCGGGCGGGGGGCTCCTACGAGCAGTACTTC. Its translation is CASSHRAGGSYEQYF.

The DNA for the CDR3 is TGTGCCAGCAGCTTAGGCACCGGGACTGCCGAACTGTTTTTT. Protein: CASSLGTGTAELFF. The chain couples TRBV7-9 to TRBJ1-4; the D gene is possibly TRBD1 (5 bases). CDR1 is SEHNR, CDR2 FQNEAQ, per germline (reference sequence). V lost 1 base and J 12 bases, leaving 15 bases between the germline ends. CDR3 length: 14 amino acids.

J is TRBJ2-4 and V is TRBV6-5, with 10 bases matching TRBD1. The CDR3 covers 16 residues. The V gene's germline CDR1 is MNHEY and CDR2 SVGAGI. V was clipped by 1 base and J by 1 base; unmatched bases: 1. In DNA, the CDR3 is TGTGCCAGCAGTTACTTGGACAGGGGGGCCAAAAACATTCAGTACTTC. This translates into CASSYLDRGAKNIQYF.

The gene calls are TRBV21-1 and TRBJ2-7; the table's TRBD2 call for D was not verified on the DNA. TRBV21-1 is a pseudogene segment. This CDR3 has 14 amino acids. The CDR3 loop is CASSKGFPAYEQYF. CDR3 nucleotide sequence: TGTGCCAGCAGCAAAGGTTTCCCGGCCTACGAGCAGTACTTC.

The chain has TRBV2 and TRBJ1-2; 9 bases are a match to TRBD1. CDR3 size: 17 residues. CDR1 SNHLY and CDR2 FYNNEI come from the germline V gene. The V segment lost 4 bases and the J segment 4 bases; nucleotides outside the gene matches: 13. The DNA of the CDR3 is TGTGCCAGCAGTGTAACAGGGGGCGGATTTGCCTCCTATGGCTACACCTTC. Protein: CASSVTGGGFASYGYTF. Using reference TRBV2 and TRBJ1-2 for the parts outside the CDR3, the full variable domain is EPEVTQTPSHQVTQMGQEVILRCVPISNHLYFYWYRQILGQKVEFLVSFYNNEISEKSEIFDDQFSVERPDGSNFTLKIRSTKLEDSAMYFCASSVTGGGFASYGYTFGSGTRLTVV.

The CDR3 sequence: CASSEGGRDEKLFF. The CDR3 region has the DNA TGTGCCAGCAGTGAGGGCGGGAGGGATGAAAAACTGTTTTTT. The chain links TRBV6-1 to TRBJ1-4; D is uncertain. CDR3 length: 14 amino acids. Germline V lookup: CDR1 MNHNS, CDR2 SASEGT. The germline V and J ends were trimmed by 3 bases and 6 bases, with 11 bases remaining between them.

About this clone itself: Other DNA variants within this sample encode the same CDR3. This chain connects TRBV6-2 or TRBV6-3 to TRBJ2-3; D is undetermined. The CDR3 runs to 11 residues. In germline, CDR1 is MNHEY, CDR2 SVGEGT. V gave up 2 bases and J gave up 6 bases, with 3 bases separating them. Written as DNA, the CDR3 is TGTGCCAGCAGTTACCTCGATACGCAGTATTTT. Translated, it gives CASSYLDTQYF.

This clone appeared a single time. The chain joins TRBV5-4 to TRBJ2-2; unclear D gene. Germline CDR1 is SGHNT and CDR2 is YYREEE (reference sequence). V gave up 1 base and J gave up 2 bases, with 9 bases separating them. The CDR3 contains 15 residues. CDR3 loop: CASSLFSLNTGELFF. CDR3 coding DNA: TGTGCCAGCAGCTTGTTTAGCCTTAACACCGGGGAGCTGTTTTTT.

The chain combines TRBV24-1 with TRBJ2-1, with 14 bases fitting TRBD2. Germline V gene data show CDR1 as KGHDR and CDR2 as SFDVKD. The CDR3 loop spans 15 amino acids. Losses at the gene ends were 3 bases for V and 10 bases for J; bases not matched to a gene: 4. CDR3 sequence (DNA): TGTGCCACCAGTGATACGACTAGCGGGAGGGGCGAGCAGTTCTTC. This encodes CATSDTTSGRGEQFF.

This chain connects TRBV7-9 to TRBJ1-4, with D perhaps matching TRBD1 (6 bases). V lost 3 bases to trimming and J lost 4 bases, with 9 bases between them. This CDR3 has 14 amino acids. Germline loops: CDR1 SEHNR, CDR2 FQNEAQ (reference sequence). The CDR3 region has the DNA TGTGCCAGCAGCTTCGGACAGCTTAATGAAAAACTGTTTTTT. It encodes CASSFGQLNEKLFF.